Shown below are 5 T cell receptor beta chains from a single sample sequenced in a study of beta chain features in type 1 diabetes. All of the isolated RNA was reverse transcribed, so expressed TCRB transcripts were sequenced. Generated by immunoSEQ multiplex PCR, the TCRdb table keeps only in-frame clones and is missing some. This table has roughly 500,000 clones, 10% to 12% appearing once. The sequenced material came from naive CD4+ T cells from blood. These receptors were collected from a woman aged 18-35 years in good health.

The V gene is TRBV15, the J gene TRBJ2-1, with TRBD2 identical over 8 bases. CDR3 length equals 18 residues. CDR1 is LNHNV, CDR2 YYDKDF, per germline (reference sequence). After removal of 1 base from V and 6 bases from J, the junction contained 14 bases not matched to a gene. For the CDR3, the DNA is TGTGCCACCAGCAGAGGAGGAGCGAGCGGGAGTTATTTCAATGAGCAGTTCTTC. This encodes CATSRGGASGSYFNEQFF.

The table lists this clone with a few counts. The chain is built from TRBV7-9 and TRBJ1-2; D gene uncertain. Germline V CDR1 and CDR2: SEHNR, FQNEAQ (reference sequence). This CDR3 region has 13 residues. Trimming took off 5 bases at V and 7 bases at J, with 14 bases between the two ends. Here the CDR3 DNA reads TGTGCCAGCAGCCCGACCTCAGAGTCTGGCTACACCTTC. It translates to CASSPTSESGYTF.

In its sample, this clone was seen a few times. The chain couples TRBV10-3 to TRBJ2-1; D remains ambiguous. This CDR3 comprises 15 residues. The germline V and J ends were trimmed by 0 bases and 8 bases, with 14 bases remaining between them. Germline CDR1 reads ENHRY; CDR2 reads SYGVKD. This CDR3 is CAISESLNRRDEQFF. Written as DNA, the CDR3 is TGTGCCATCAGTGAGTCGCTAAATCGGCGCGATGAGCAGTTCTTC.

The sample holds a few counts of this clone. The chain couples TRBV27 to TRBJ2-3, with TRBD2 identical over 9 bases. Trimming cost V 3 bases and J 0 bases; bases outside gene matches: 7. Germline CDR1 is MNHEY and CDR2 is SMNVEV (reference sequence). The CDR3 loop spans 17 amino acids. CDR3 loop: CASSFSLRGGSTDTQYF. The CDR3, as DNA: TGTGCCAGCAGTTTCTCCTTGCGGGGGGGTAGCACAGATACGCAGTATTTT.

In this sample, this clone turned up a few times. Written as DNA, the CDR3 is TGTGCCAGCAGCCAAGGACGGCTTAGCGCGGACGAGCTCAAAATAGATACGCAGTATTTT. As protein: CASSQGRLSADELKIDTQYF. The chain has TRBV4-2 and TRBJ2-3; perhaps TRBD2 as D (5 bases). The germline gives CDR1 LGHNA, CDR2 YNFKEQ. This CDR3 is 20 amino acids long. The V end lost 1 base, the J end lost 5 bases, and 28 bases lay between the germline ends.